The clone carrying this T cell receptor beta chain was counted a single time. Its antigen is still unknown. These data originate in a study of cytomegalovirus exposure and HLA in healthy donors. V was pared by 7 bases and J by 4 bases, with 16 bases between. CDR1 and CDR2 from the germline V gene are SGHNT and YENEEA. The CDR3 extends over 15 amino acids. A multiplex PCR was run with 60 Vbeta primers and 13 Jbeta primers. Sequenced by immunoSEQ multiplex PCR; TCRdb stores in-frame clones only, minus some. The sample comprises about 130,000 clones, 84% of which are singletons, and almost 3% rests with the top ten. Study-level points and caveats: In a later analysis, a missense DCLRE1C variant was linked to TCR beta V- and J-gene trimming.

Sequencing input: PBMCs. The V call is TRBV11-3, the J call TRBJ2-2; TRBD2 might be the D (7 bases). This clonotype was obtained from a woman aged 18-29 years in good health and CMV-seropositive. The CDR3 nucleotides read TGTGCCAGCAAAGGGGGGGCTGGGGGCACCGGGGAGCTGTTTTTT. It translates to CASKGGAGGTGELFF. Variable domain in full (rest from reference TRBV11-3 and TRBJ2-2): EAGVVQSPRYKIIEKKQPVAFWCNPISGHNTLYWYLQNLGQGPELLIRYENEEAVDDSQLPKDRFSAERLKGVDSTLKIQPAELGDSAVYLCASKGGAGGTGELFFGEGSRLTVL.